This TCR beta chain was sequenced during a study of neoadjuvant anti-PD-1 for oral cavity cancer. Germline V CDR1 and CDR2: SQVTM, ANQGSEA. This CDR3 contains 12 residues. V was pared by 7 bases and J by 7 bases, with 17 bases between. Data came from immunoSEQ multiplex PCR; TCRdb stores just in-frame clones and leaves some out. The profile covers about 14,000 clones, with about 65% appearing a single time and around 2.4% taken by the ten largest. The chain couples TRBV29-1 to TRBJ2-7; D assignment may be TRBD1 or TRBD2 (5 bases each). The receptor was derived from a person between 40 and 85 years old with oral cavity squamous cell carcinoma. The source was PBMCs, collected before nivolumab (anti-PD-1) treatment. Written as DNA, the CDR3 is TGCAGCGGCCTGGGGGAGAAGATGGAGCAGTACTTC. Translation gives CSGLGEKMEQYF.